This record concerns one T cell receptor beta chain sequence. This sample was taken from a study of blood T cell repertoires in COVID-19. Study context: T cells, B-cell-depleted T cells, or PBMCs provided the cDNA or gDNA that served as material.

Per the original data handling: Estimates of nucleated cell counts were drawn from the amplification of reference gene primers. The data were produced by immunoSEQ multiplex PCR, yet TCRdb's version contains in-frame clones alone and is incomplete. V, J and clone size reflect that table, while D and trimming were determined from the DNA. The table shows about 380,000 clones, with 88% occurring only once. The CDR3 has 14 residues. The germline V gene encodes CDR1 SNHLY and CDR2 FYNNEI. Losses at the gene ends were 7 bases for V and 4 bases for J; bases not matched to a gene: 8. The sequence was obtained from a woman under 30 who had recovered from COVID-19. Sequenced input: PBMCs or T cells enriched from blood (not recorded which). The V and J genes are TRBV2 and TRBJ2-3; 7 nucleotides match TRBD2. The CDR3 sequence is CASTADGGADTQYF. The CDR3 bases are TGTGCCAGCACCGCGGATGGGGGGGCAGATACGCAGTATTTT.